This T cell receptor beta chain comes out of a study of T-cell reconstitution after alpha-beta-depleted transplantation in children. Using unique molecular identifiers, the investigators prepared the TCRbeta library. TCRdb redid the calling of the PCR reads with MiXCR, one entry per CDR3 protein. In the table there are fewer than 550,000 distinct CDR3 sequences, roughly a tenth of which are singletons. Germline V gives CDR1 SGHRS, CDR2 YFSETQ. Trimming took off 0 bases at V and 0 bases at J, with 8 bases between the two ends. The CDR3 totals 15 residues. This clonotype was seen only a few times. This sequence was found in a human donor who donated a stem cell graft to a child with acute myeloid leukemia. The chain combines TRBV5-1 with TRBJ2-3; D remains unclear. Sequences were derived from PBMCs from the stem cell graft donor, sampled from the stem cell graft. CDR3 DNA: TGCGCCAGCAGCTTGGAATCGTACAGCACAGATACGCAGTATTTT. Translation gives CASSLESYSTDTQYF.